This TCR beta chain was sequenced in a study of T cell responses to AZD1222 COVID-19 vaccine. Study-wide context: Second doses that came at about 4 or about 12 weeks were put together. Notes on the study in general: Possibly, clonal diversity was underestimated; donors were largely white British and included more females. Reportedly, close to half of spike-specific TCRs are directed against unmutated variant regions. Only five or six people who got AZD1222 tested seropositive at baseline.

On this clone itself: Its specificity is not known.

With 6 bases removed from V and 6 bases from J, the gap between germline ends came to 15 bases. This CDR3 has 14 amino acids. Germline CDR1 SNHLY, CDR2 FYNNEI. The data were produced by immunoSEQ multiplex PCR, yet TCRdb's version contains in-frame clones alone and is incomplete. The table lists some 90,000 clones, approximately 86% of them singletons, with approximately 7.9% in the top ten. Sequences were derived from peripheral blood, sampled on day 0 of AZD1222 vaccination. The chain is built from TRBV2 and TRBJ2-1, with D tentatively TRBD1 or TRBD2 (6 bases each). The TCR sequence derives from an adult in good health. CDR3 bases: TGTGCCAGCAGGGATAGACTAGGGGGCAATGAGCAGTTCTTC. Encoded protein: CASRDRLGGNEQFF.